The subject of this entry is one TCR beta chain. This clone came up once. The specificity of this receptor is unknown. The input lacks base qualities; no much larger clone sits a single base away. The CDR3 numbers 15 residues from cysteine through phenylalanine. Only the CDR3 portion is preserved as DNA: 45 bases, with reading frame beginning at the first base. The germline V and J ends show losses of 4 bases and 0 bases respectively, and no gene match explains 5 bases of the junction. CDR1 and CDR2 are read off the germline V gene (reference sequence) as LNHDA and SQIVND. The data were taken from a study of blood T cell repertoires in COVID-19 (dated by TCRdb to 2018 to 2021). With respect to the entire study: Samples from collaborators originated in the United States, Italy and Spain and spanned both the acute and convalescent phases of COVID-19. Samples were obtained from the ongoing ImmuneRACE study (first 160 participants) and from some 1,300 subjects provided by 6 global collaborators. The material from the prospective study consisted of cDNA or gDNA derived from T cells, B-cell-depleted T cells, or PBMCs. The dataset comprised deeply sampled blood TCRbeta repertoires from subjects exposed to, actively infected with, or recovered from COVID-19. Where HLA class I and class II types were available, the types were taken from metadata supplied by the sample provider, not from assay-based typing. The repertoires were made available in a free public database intended to serve as a resource for research on the immune response to SARS-CoV-2. A de-identified subject ID, COVID-19 status, age in years and sex were almost always included in the sample metadata.

At one collaborating source in Seattle, patients were enrolled during active infection and were followed longitudinally through the course of disease. The collaborating institutions used their own protocols to collect whole blood in K2EDTA tubes. For TCRbeta analysis, collaborators shipped samples as frozen whole blood, isolated PBMCs, or DNA extracted from either of those sample types. Here is what the overall study found, with its caveats: Clinical and demographic metadata were provided uncurated, with the amount varying by source and participant.

The immunoSEQ Assay, a bias-controlled multiplex PCR, was used to amplify TCRbeta CDR3 regions from genomic DNA. In the source study's methods: The number of nucleated cells in each sample was estimated by amplification of reference gene primers within the assay. Sequence reads were collapsed and filtered to measure the absolute abundance of every unique TCRbeta CDR3 rearrangement. Productive Simpson clonality was computed per sample as the square root of Simpson's diversity index over productive rearrangements. As stored in TCRdb, this immuneACCESS dataset retains in-frame rearrangements with V and J assigned. A fraction of the clones does not appear; measured against another copy, unresolved V genes explain less than half of the discrepancy, and the remainder lacks a known reason. V and J calls and clone size come straight from that table; D and trimming were deduced from the DNA. The sample has some 180,000 clones on record, roughly 88% of them singletons. Over 6.5% of the sample comes from the top ten.

The V and J genes are TRBV19 and TRBJ2-7, with 8 bases aligning to TRBD2. The clonotype originates from a woman aged 40 to 49 with COVID-19, enrolled during active disease. Sequencing was performed on peripheral blood. The sequence in DNA is TGTGCCAGTAGTACCATAGCGGGGAGCTCCTACGAGCAGTACTTC. Protein translation: CASSTIAGSSYEQYF. With the rest looked up from the reference TRBV19 and TRBJ2-7 genes rather than sequenced, the full variable domain is DGGITQSPKYLFRKEGQNVTLSCEQNLNHDAMYWYRQDPGQGLRLIYYSQIVNDFQKGDIAEGYSVSREKKESFPLTVTSAQKNPTAFYLCASSTIAGSSYEQYFGPGTRLTVT.